This T cell receptor beta chain was recorded in a study of technical replicates of blood from a few donors. The CDR3 spans 16 residues. The J segment lost 6 bases and the V segment lost 0 bases, leaving 8 bases of the junction unmatched. Germline V lookup: CDR1 ENHRY, CDR2 SYGVKD. TCRdb keeps only in-frame clones here, not all; method: immunoSEQ multiplex PCR. Of about 50,000 clones in the sample, nearly 95% are singletons; the top ten hold about 3%. Sequenced: PBMCs. This TCR came from a human donor in good health. Some clones in this sample may be carry-over from other donors' samples. The chain employs TRBV10-3 and TRBJ1-2, with 9 positions matching TRBD1. CDR3 region: CAISESVGTGYDGYTF. CDR3 nucleotides: TGTGCCATCAGTGAGTCCGTTGGGACAGGGTACGATGGCTACACCTTC.